A selection of T cell receptor beta chains follows, all from one sample in a study of blood T cell repertoires in COVID-19. TCRdb's copy holds only in-frame clones and misses some; the assay was immunoSEQ multiplex PCR. The table lists about 55,000 clones, roughly 80% of them singletons. The sample taken for sequencing was peripheral blood. All receptors come from a human donor in a cohort sampled during active or convalescent COVID-19. Each CDR3 is given with its conserved first and last residue. A D gene is named only where the DNA matches it firmly. Expanded clones are given a class, and other clones once, few, many or no size at all.

TGTGCCAGCAGCCAAGCGGGGAACTCTGGAAACACCATATATTTT | CASSQAGNSGNTIYF | TRBV3-1/TRBV3-2 | . | . | TRBJ1-3
TGTGCCAGCAGCTTAGTACTAGCGGGGCTGAGCTCCTACAATGAGCAGTTCTTC | CASSLVLAGLSSYNEQFF | TRBV7-2 | . | TRBD2 | TRBJ2-1
TGTGCCAGCAGCCTAATAAACAGGCAGTACCAAGAGACCCAGTACTTC | CASSLINRQYQETQYF | TRBV14 | once | . | TRBJ2-5
TGCGCCTCTGGACACTCTGGAAACACCATATATTTT | CASGHSGNTIYF | TRBV4-1 | . | . | TRBJ1-3
TGTGCCAGCAGACAGGGGGTCCAAGAGACCCAGTACTTC | CASRQGVQETQYF | TRBV7-9 | . | TRBD1 | TRBJ2-5
TGTGCCAGCAGCACCGGGACAGGGATGGGGTACGAGCAGTACTTC | CASSTGTGMGYEQYF | TRBV27 | . | TRBD1 | TRBJ2-7
TGTGCCAGCAGTCCGACAACGACGGCGTATGGCTACACCTTC | CASSPTTTAYGYTF | TRBV6-5 | . | . | TRBJ1-2
TGTGCCAGTAGTAGACAGGGGGACGAAGAGACCCAGTACTTC | CASSRQGDEETQYF | TRBV19 | once | TRBD1 | TRBJ2-5
TGTGCCAGCAGCCCTTACGAGCAGTACTTC | CASSPYEQYF | TRBV7-2 | . | . | TRBJ2-7
TGTGCCAGCAGTTTATTGGGGGGGCAGGAAGAGGGCACTGAAGCTTTCTTT | CASSLLGGQEEGTEAFF | TRBV27 | . | . | TRBJ1-1
TGTGCCAGTAGACCTGCGGGCCAAGAGACCCAGTACTTC | CASRPAGQETQYF | TRBV19 | . | . | TRBJ2-5
TGTGCCATCAATCGGGGACAGGTCGGCGGCTACACCTTC | CAINRGQVGGYTF | TRBV10-3 | . | TRBD1 | TRBJ1-2
TGTGCCAGCAGTCCCTTAGGACAGGGGATCTCTGGGGCCAACGTCCTGACTTTC | CASSPLGQGISGANVLTF | TRBV6-2/TRBV6-3 | . | TRBD1 | TRBJ2-6
TGTGCCAGCACCTCGACAGGCTTCTCTGGAAACACCATATATTTT | CASTSTGFSGNTIYF | TRBV6-5 | . | . | TRBJ1-3
TGTGCCAGCAGCCGAAAACCGGGACAGTTGAACACTGAAGCTTTCTTT | CASSRKPGQLNTEAFF | TRBV7-8 | . | TRBD1 | TRBJ1-1
TGTGCCAGCAGACGACGACAGGGGAACACTGAAGCTTTCTTT | CASRRRQGNTEAFF | TRBV6-5 | . | TRBD1 | TRBJ1-1
TGTGCCATCAGTGATCAGACAGGGAACGTCTACGAGCAGTACTTC | CAISDQTGNVYEQYF | TRBV10-3 | . | TRBD1 | TRBJ2-7
TGCGCCAGCAGCCCGGACAGGGGGTCTGGCTACACCTTC | CASSPDRGSGYTF | TRBV4-3 | . | TRBD1 | TRBJ1-2
TGTGCCAGCAGCCCATGGGTAAGAAGAAAGCGGGGCTTCCAAGAGACCCAGTACTTC | CASSPWVRRKRGFQETQYF | TRBV7-2 | . | TRBD2 | TRBJ2-5
TGTGCCAGCAACGAAGGGGGGGGTCAGCCCCAGCATTTT | CASNEGGGQPQHF | TRBV2 | . | . | TRBJ1-5
TGTGCCAGCAGCTTCCCCGGACAGCCATCGAACACTGAAGCTTTCTTT | CASSFPGQPSNTEAFF | TRBV5-6 | . | . | TRBJ1-1
TGTGCCAGCAGCCAAGGGGAGCACAATGAGCAGTTCTTC | CASSQGEHNEQFF | TRBV3-1/TRBV3-2 | . | . | TRBJ2-1
TGTGCCAGCACAGGGGTGGGAGTCTCTGGGGCCAACGTCCTGACTTTC | CASTGVGVSGANVLTF | TRBV19 | once | TRBD1 | TRBJ2-6
TGTGCCAGCAGCGCACGGGGGGACCCTAGGGCGACCCAGTACTTC | CASSARGDPRATQYF | TRBV9 | . | TRBD2 | TRBJ2-5
TGTGCCAGCAGCCTCCGGGGACAGGGAAACACTGAAGCTTTCTTT | CASSLRGQGNTEAFF | TRBV3-1/TRBV3-2 | . | TRBD1 | TRBJ1-1
TGTGCCAGCAGTGAAAGAGGTAGCTCCTACAATGAGCAGTTCTTC | CASSERGSSYNEQFF | TRBV6-1 | . | . | TRBJ2-1
TGTGCTAGTGGTCCCGACAGACAAGAGACCCAGTACTTC | CASGPDRQETQYF | TRBV12-5 | . | . | TRBJ2-5
TGTGCCAGCAGTAGGCCCCTGGGGCCGAGGGAGACCCAGTACTTC | CASSRPLGPRETQYF | TRBV25-1 | . | . | TRBJ2-5
TGTGCCATCGGTAGCGGGGGGGCTTACAATGAGCAGTTCTTC | CAIGSGGAYNEQFF | TRBV10-3 | . | TRBD2 | TRBJ2-1
TGCAGCGTTGAAGCTCGGGGGAACTATGGCTACACCTTC | CSVEARGNYGYTF | TRBV29-1 | few | . | TRBJ1-2
TGCGCCAGCACTCCTAGGGGGACCCGAAGCACTGAAGCTTTCTTT | CASTPRGTRSTEAFF | TRBV23-1 | . | . | TRBJ1-1
TGTGCCAGCAGTCCCGGTTCTCATAGGACAGGATCTGGAAACACCATATATTTT | CASSPGSHRTGSGNTIYF | TRBV6-6 | . | TRBD1 | TRBJ1-3
TGTGCTAGTGGTTCGCTAACCTATGGCTACACCTTC | CASGSLTYGYTF | TRBV12-5 | . | . | TRBJ1-2
TGCGCCAGCAGCTTGGTACTGGGACAGGGGTACGAGCAGTACTTC | CASSLVLGQGYEQYF | TRBV5-1 | . | TRBD1 | TRBJ2-7
TGTGCCAGCAGCCAAGATCTACTTGAGGGAGGAAAACTGTTTTTT | CASSQDLLEGGKLFF | TRBV3-1/TRBV3-2 | . | . | TRBJ1-4
TGTGCCAGCAGCCCGGGGGGGGCGCGTGGCGGGGAGCTGTTTTTT | CASSPGGARGGELFF | TRBV5-5 | . | TRBD2 | TRBJ2-2
TGCGCCAGCAGACGGGAGACTCAAGAGACCCAGTACTTC | CASRRETQETQYF | TRBV5-1 | few | . | TRBJ2-5
TGTGCCACCAGTGATTCAGGTAGCACTGAAGCTTTCTTT | CATSDSGSTEAFF | TRBV24-1 | . | . | TRBJ1-1
TGTGCCAGCAGTGCCACATCCGGGACAGGGGCTAACTATGGCTACACCTTC | CASSATSGTGANYGYTF | TRBV25-1 | . | TRBD1 | TRBJ1-2
TGTGCCAGCTCACCCCCTGGGACTAGCGGGGGGCCTTTAAAGCAGTACTTC | CASSPPGTSGGPLKQYF | TRBV18 | . | TRBD2 | TRBJ2-7
TGTGCCAGCAGCCAAGGGCGGACTAGCGGCAATGAGCAGTTCTTC | CASSQGRTSGNEQFF | TRBV14 | . | TRBD2 | TRBJ2-1
TGTGCCAGCACCCTCGCGGGGAGCTACGAGCAGTACTTC | CASTLAGSYEQYF | TRBV11-2 | . | . | TRBJ2-7
TGTGCCAGCAGTTCCAACAGGGTGAGGGGCAATCAGCCCCAGCATTTT | CASSSNRVRGNQPQHF | TRBV28 | . | . | TRBJ1-5
TGTGCCAGCAGGTGGGGACAGGGGACTGAAGCTTTCTTT | CASRWGQGTEAFF | TRBV12-3/TRBV12-4 | . | TRBD1 | TRBJ1-1